What follows are 14 T cell receptor beta chains derived from one specimen sequenced in a study of T cell responses to AZD1222 COVID-19 vaccine. Assay: immunoSEQ multiplex PCR; the TCRdb copy retains only in-frame clones and omits some. This table holds under 85,000 clones, 75% to 95% found once. This specimen consisted of peripheral blood, obtained 28 days after the second AZD1222 dose. These receptors originate from an adult who received the AZD1222 COVID-19 vaccine.

V usage is TRBV24-1 and J usage is TRBJ2-6, with TRBD1 as a possible D gene (5 bases). Germline-derived CDR1 and CDR2 are KGHDR and SFDVKD. Trimming pared 7 bases from V and 4 bases from J, leaving 10 bases between. CDR3 size: 14 residues. This chain's CDR3 is CATSRARGANVLTF. The CDR3 DNA follows: TGTGCCACCAGCAGGGCTCGCGGGGCCAACGTCCTGACTTTC.

The genes are TRBV6-1 and TRBJ2-1; D is unclear. The CDR3 totals 14 residues. The ends were cut back, 8 bases at V and 5 bases at J, with 16 bases in the middle. Germline V lookup: CDR1 MNHNS, CDR2 SASEGT. The CDR3 loop is CASYKLSGNNEQFF. The CDR3 DNA follows: TGTGCCAGCTATAAGTTATCCGGCAACAATGAGCAGTTCTTC.

The rearrangement links TRBV6-5 to TRBJ1-2; D gene uncertain. Germline V gives CDR1 MNHEY, CDR2 SVGAGI. The CDR3 consists of 15 residues. V gave up 2 bases and J gave up 0 bases, with 10 bases separating them. CDR3 coding DNA: TGTGCCAGCAGTTACGGAACACCCCCTAACTATGGCTACACCTTC. As protein: CASSYGTPPNYGYTF.

This chain joins TRBV20-1 and TRBJ1-5; 9 nucleotides match TRBD1. Germline CDR1 DFQATT, CDR2 SNEGSKA (reference sequence). Trimming took 6 bases from V and 0 from J; bases not matched to a gene: 6. The CDR3 totals 15 residues. CDR3 amino acids: CSASEQGASNQPQHF. The CDR3 region has the DNA TGCAGTGCCAGTGAACAGGGGGCTAGCAATCAGCCCCAGCATTTT.

This clone was detected only once. V gene TRBV6-5 combines with J gene TRBJ1-3; perhaps TRBD1 as D (6 bases). This CDR3 has 14 amino acids. CDR1 is MNHEY, CDR2 SVGAGI, per germline. With 2 bases removed from V and 4 bases from J, the gap between germline ends came to 9 bases. The CDR3 region is CASSYGGGGNTIYF. The CDR3 bases are TGTGCCAGCAGTTACGGGGGGGGCGGAAACACCATATATTTT.

CDR3 sequence (DNA): TGCGCCAGCAGCCAAGTGGGACTAGGTACGGAGACCCAGTACTTC. Protein: CASSQVGLGTETQYF. This rearrangement joins TRBV4-3 to TRBJ2-5; 8 bases map to TRBD2. Germline lookup yields CDR1 LGHNA and CDR2 YSLEER. This CDR3 has 15 amino acids. Trimming cost V 1 base and J 5 bases; bases outside gene matches: 6.

This sequence joins TRBV7-8 and TRBJ1-2; the D gene is possibly TRBD1 (6 bases). This CDR3 has 14 amino acids. Per the germline V gene, CDR1 is SGHVS and CDR2 is FQNEAQ. V was pared by 5 bases and J by 5 bases, with 15 bases between. Here the CDR3 reads CASSPYPTGYGYTF. DNA of the CDR3: TGTGCCAGCAGCCCTTACCCCACAGGGTATGGCTACACCTTC.

The chain links TRBV11-3 to TRBJ2-7; 8 bases fit TRBD1. The ends lost 3 bases at V and 9 bases at J; junction bases unmatched: 7. Germline V gives CDR1 SGHNT, CDR2 YENEEA. The CDR3 length is 13 residues. The CDR3 DNA follows: TGTGCCAGCAGCTTCCAGGGGGCGAAGGGGCAGTACTTC. Amino acids: CASSFQGAKGQYF.

The rearrangement uses TRBV5-4 and TRBJ1-2, with D possibly matching TRBD1 (5 bases). This CDR3 region has 14 residues. Trimming cost V 1 base and J 5 bases, with 12 bases left between them. Germline V lookup: CDR1 SGHNT, CDR2 YYREEE (reference sequence). The CDR3 DNA is TGTGCCAGCAGCTTGTGGCAGGGTGTTTATGGCTACACCTTC. Translating it yields CASSLWQGVYGYTF.

The J gene is TRBJ2-3, the V gene TRBV19, with D maybe TRBD1 (5 bases). V lost 0 bases and J 1 base, leaving 14 bases between the germline ends. CDR3 length equals 17 residues. Germline-derived CDR1 and CDR2 are LNHDA and SQIVND (reference sequence). The CDR3, as DNA: TGTGCCAGTAGTATAGACCCGCAGGGTCAGGGCACAGATACGCAGTATTTT. As protein: CASSIDPQGQGTDTQYF. The full variable domain, completed using reference TRBV19 and TRBJ2-3, is DGGITQSPKYLFRKEGQNVTLSCEQNLNHDAMYWYRQDPGQGLRLIYYSQIVNDFQKGDIAEGYSVSREKKESFPLTVTSAQKNPTAFYLCASSIDPQGQGTDTQYFGPGTRLTVL.

This clone appeared a single time. The genes are TRBV7-9 and TRBJ2-7, with TRBD2 matching 7 bases. V shed 2 bases and J 1 base; nucleotides not matched to a gene: 8. Germline CDR1 reads SEHNR; CDR2 reads FQNEAQ (reference sequence). The CDR3 length is 16 residues. The CDR3 loop is CASSLSGAGVSYEQYF. The DNA of the CDR3 is TGTGCCAGCAGCTTATCGGGTGCGGGAGTGTCCTACGAGCAGTACTTC.

The chain uses TRBV19 and TRBJ2-1; 7 bases fit TRBD2. Trimming cost V 1 base and J 10 bases; bases outside gene matches: 13. The germline V gene has CDR1 LNHDA and CDR2 SQIVND (reference sequence). This CDR3 has 16 residues. Written as DNA, the CDR3 is TGTGCCAGTAGTATAGGAGGCGGGGGTAAGCGGGGCGAGCAGTTCTTC. It yields the protein CASSIGGGGKRGEQFF.

This chain connects TRBV10-1 to TRBJ1-2; perhaps TRBD1 as D (6 bases). Trimming removed 9 bases at V and 4 bases at J, with 15 bases between. This CDR3 has 13 amino acids. The germline CDR1 and CDR2 sequences are WNHNN and SYGVQD (reference sequence). In DNA form, the CDR3 reads TGCGCCAGGAACAGGGCCCGTCCCTATGGCTACACCTTC. It yields the protein CARNRARPYGYTF.

This clone was observed a few times. The gene calls are TRBV3-1 (or the pseudogene TRBV3-2) and TRBJ1-1; possibly TRBD1 for D (6 bases). Trimming removed 3 bases at V and 5 bases at J, with 19 bases between. The CDR3 is 16 residues long. Germline CDR1 LGHDT, CDR2 YNNKEL (reference sequence). The CDR3 nucleotides are TGTGCCAGCAGCCAGGCTGGAGGTGGGGGGCCAACTGAAGCTTTCTTT. Its translation: CASSQAGGGGPTEAFF.